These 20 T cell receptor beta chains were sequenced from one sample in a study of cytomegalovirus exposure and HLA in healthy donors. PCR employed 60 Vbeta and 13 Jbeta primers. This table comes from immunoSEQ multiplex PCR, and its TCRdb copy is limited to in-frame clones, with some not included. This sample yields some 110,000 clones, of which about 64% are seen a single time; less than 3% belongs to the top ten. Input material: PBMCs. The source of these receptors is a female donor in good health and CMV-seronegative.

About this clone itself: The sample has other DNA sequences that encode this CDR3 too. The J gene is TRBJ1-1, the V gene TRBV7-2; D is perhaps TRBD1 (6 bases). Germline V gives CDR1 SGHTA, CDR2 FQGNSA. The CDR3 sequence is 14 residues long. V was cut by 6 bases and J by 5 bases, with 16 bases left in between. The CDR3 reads CASSSQGFGTEAFF. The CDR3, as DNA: TGTGCCAGCAGTTCACAGGGTTTCGGGACTGAAGCTTTCTTT.

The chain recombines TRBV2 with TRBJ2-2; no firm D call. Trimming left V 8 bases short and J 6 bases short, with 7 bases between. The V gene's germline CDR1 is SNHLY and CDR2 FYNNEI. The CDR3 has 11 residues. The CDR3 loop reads CASLVSGELFF. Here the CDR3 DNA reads TGTGCCAGCCTAGTCTCCGGGGAGCTGTTTTTT.

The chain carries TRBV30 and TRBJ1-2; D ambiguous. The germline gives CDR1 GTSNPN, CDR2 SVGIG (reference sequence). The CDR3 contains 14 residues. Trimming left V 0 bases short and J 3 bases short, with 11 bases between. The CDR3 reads CAWSVVREYYGYTF. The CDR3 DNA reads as TGTGCCTGGAGTGTGGTTCGTGAGTACTATGGCTACACCTTC. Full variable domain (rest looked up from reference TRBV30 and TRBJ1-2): SQTIHQWPATLVQPVGSPLSLECTVEGTSNPNLYWYRQAAGRGLQLLFYSVGIGQISSEVPQNLSASRPQDRQFILSSKKLLLSDSGFYLCAWSVVREYYGYTFGSGTRLTVV.

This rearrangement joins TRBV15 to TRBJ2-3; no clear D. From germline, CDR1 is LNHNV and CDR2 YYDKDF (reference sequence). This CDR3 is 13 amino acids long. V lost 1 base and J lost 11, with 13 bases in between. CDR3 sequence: CATSRGSAPEQYF. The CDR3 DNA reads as TGTGCCACCAGCAGAGGATCTGCCCCAGAGCAGTATTTT.

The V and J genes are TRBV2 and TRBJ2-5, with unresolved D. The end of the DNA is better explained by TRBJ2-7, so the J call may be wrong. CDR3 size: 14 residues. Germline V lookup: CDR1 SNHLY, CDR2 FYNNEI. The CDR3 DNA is TGTGCCAGCAGTGCACCCCTGACGGTGGGCGAGCAGTACTTC. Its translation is CASSAPLTVGEQYF.

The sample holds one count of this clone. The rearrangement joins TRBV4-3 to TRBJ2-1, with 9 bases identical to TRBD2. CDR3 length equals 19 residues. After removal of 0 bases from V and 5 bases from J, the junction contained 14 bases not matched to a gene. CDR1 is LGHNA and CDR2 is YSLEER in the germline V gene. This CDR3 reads CASSQDSMSGLAPDNEQFF. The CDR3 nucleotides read TGCGCCAGCAGCCAAGATAGTATGTCCGGACTAGCGCCTGACAATGAGCAGTTCTTC.

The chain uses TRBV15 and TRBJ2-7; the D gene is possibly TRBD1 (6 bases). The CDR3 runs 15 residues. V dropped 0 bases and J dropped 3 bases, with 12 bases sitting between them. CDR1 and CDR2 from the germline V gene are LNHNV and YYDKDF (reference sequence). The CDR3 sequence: CATSREPGQHYEQYF. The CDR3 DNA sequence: TGTGCCACCAGCAGAGAACCCGGACAGCACTACGAGCAGTACTTC. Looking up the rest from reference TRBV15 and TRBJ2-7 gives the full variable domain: DAMVIQNPRYQVTQFGKPVTLSCSQTLNHNVMYWYQQKSSQAPKLLFHYYDKDFNNEADTPDNFQSRRPNTSFCFLDIRSPGLGDTAMYLCATSREPGQHYEQYFGPGTRLTVT.

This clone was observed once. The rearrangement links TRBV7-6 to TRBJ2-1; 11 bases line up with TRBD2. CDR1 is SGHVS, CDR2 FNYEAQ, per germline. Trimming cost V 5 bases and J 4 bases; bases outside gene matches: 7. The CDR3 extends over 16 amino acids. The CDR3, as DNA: TGTGCCAGCAGCACAATTGGGACTAGCGGATACAATGAGCAGTTCTTC. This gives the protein CASSTIGTSGYNEQFF.

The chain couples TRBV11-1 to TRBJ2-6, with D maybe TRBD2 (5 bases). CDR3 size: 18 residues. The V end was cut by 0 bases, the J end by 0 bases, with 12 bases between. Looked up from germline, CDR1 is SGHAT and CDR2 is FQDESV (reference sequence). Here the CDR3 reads CASSLAHPSSSGANVLTF. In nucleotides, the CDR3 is TGTGCCAGCAGCTTAGCGCATCCTAGCTCCTCTGGGGCCAACGTCCTGACTTTC.

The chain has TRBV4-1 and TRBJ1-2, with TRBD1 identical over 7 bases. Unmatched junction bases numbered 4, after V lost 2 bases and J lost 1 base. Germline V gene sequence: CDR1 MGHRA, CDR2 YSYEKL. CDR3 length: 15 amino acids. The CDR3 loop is CASSQPGQNNYGYTF. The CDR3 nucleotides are TGCGCCAGCAGCCAACCGGGACAGAATAACTATGGCTACACCTTC.

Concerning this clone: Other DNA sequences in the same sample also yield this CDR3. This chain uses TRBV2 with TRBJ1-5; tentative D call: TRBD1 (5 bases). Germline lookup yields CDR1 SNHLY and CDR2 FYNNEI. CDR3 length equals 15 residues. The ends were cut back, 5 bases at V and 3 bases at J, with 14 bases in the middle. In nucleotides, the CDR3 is TGTGCCAGCAGTTCTCAGGGCAGATCCAATCAGCCCCAGCATTTT. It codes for CASSSQGRSNQPQHF.

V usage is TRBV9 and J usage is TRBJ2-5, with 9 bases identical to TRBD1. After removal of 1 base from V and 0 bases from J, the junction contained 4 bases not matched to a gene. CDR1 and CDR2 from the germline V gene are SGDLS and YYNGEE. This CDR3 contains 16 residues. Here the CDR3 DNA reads TGTGCCAGCAGCGTAACAGGGGGCTTCAACCAAGAGACCCAGTACTTC. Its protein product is CASSVTGGFNQETQYF.

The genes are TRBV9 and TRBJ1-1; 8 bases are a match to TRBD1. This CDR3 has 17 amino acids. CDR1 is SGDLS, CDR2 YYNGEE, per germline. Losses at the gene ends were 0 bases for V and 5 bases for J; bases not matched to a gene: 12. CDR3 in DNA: TGTGCCAGCAGCGTAGTTGGGACAGGTCTTGTGAGGACTGAAGCTTTCTTT. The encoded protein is CASSVVGTGLVRTEAFF.

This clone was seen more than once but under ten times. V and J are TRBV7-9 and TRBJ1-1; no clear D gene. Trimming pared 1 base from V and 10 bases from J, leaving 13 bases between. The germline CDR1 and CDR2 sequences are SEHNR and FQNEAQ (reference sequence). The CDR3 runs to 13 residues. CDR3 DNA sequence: TGTGCCAGCAGCTTAGTGTCGGGGAACCGAGCTTTCTTT. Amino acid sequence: CASSLVSGNRAFF.

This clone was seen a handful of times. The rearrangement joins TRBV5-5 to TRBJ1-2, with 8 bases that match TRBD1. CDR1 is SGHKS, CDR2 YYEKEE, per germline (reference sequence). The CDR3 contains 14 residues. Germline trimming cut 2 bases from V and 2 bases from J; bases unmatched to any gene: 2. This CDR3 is CASSLNRGNYGYTF. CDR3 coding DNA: TGTGCCAGCAGCTTAAACAGGGGGAACTATGGCTACACCTTC.

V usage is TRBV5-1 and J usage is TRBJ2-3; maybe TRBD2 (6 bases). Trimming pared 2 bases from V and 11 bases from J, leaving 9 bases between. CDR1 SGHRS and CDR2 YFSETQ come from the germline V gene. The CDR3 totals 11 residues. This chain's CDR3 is CASSFGTLQYF. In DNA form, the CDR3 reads TGCGCCAGCAGCTTCGGGACTTTGCAGTATTTT.

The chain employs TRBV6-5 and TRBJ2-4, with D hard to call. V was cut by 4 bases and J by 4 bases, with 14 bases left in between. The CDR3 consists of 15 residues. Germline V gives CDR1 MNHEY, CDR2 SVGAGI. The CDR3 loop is CASSSRHVQKNIQYF. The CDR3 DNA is TGTGCCAGCAGTTCAAGACATGTACAAAAAAACATTCAGTACTTC.

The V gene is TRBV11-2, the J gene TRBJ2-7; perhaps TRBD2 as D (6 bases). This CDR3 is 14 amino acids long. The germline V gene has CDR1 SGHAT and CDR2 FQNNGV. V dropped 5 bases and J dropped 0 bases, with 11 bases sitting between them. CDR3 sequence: CASSPRTTSYEQYF. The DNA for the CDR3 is TGTGCCAGCAGCCCCCGGACTACCTCCTACGAGCAGTACTTC.

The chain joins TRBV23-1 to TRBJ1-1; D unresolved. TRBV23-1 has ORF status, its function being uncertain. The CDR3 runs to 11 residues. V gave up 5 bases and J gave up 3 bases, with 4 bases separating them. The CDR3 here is CASSEYTEAFF. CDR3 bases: TGCGCCAGCAGTGAGTACACTGAAGCTTTCTTT.

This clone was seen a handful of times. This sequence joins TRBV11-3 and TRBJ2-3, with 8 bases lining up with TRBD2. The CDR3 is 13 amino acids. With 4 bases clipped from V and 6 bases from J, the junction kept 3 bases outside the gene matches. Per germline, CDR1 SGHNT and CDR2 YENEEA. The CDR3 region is CASSSRLADTQYF. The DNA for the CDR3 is TGTGCCAGCAGCTCGCGACTAGCGGATACGCAGTATTTT.